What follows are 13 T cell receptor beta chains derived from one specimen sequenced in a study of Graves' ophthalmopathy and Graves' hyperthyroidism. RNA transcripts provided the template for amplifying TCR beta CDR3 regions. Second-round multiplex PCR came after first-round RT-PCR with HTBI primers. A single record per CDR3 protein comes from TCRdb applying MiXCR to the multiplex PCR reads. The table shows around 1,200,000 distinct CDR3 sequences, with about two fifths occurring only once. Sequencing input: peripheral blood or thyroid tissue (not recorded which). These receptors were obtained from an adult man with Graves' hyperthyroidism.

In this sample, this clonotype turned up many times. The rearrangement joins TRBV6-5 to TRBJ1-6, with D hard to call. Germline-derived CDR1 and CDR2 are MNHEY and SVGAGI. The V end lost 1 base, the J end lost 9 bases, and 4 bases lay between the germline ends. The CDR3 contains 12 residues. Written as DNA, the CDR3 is TGTGCCAGCAGTTACTTAGCTTCACCCCTCCACTTT. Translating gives CASSYLASPLHF.

The CDR3 nucleotides are TGTGCCAGCAGCTTAACCCGGGACAGGGGGGCTTTCTTT. This translates into CASSLTRDRGAFF. The V and J genes are TRBV7-2 and TRBJ1-1, with TRBD1 matching 11 bases. The V gene's germline CDR1 is SGHTA and CDR2 FQGNSA. V shed 2 bases and J 11 bases; nucleotides not matched to a gene: 4. This CDR3 is built from 13 residues.

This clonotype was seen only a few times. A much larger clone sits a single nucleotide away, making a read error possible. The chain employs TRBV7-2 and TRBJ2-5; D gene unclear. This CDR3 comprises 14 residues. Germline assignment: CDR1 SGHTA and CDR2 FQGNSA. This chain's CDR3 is CASSLGMAQEAQYF. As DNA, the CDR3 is TGTGCCAGCAGCTTAGGTATGGCCCAAGAGGCCCAGTACTTC.

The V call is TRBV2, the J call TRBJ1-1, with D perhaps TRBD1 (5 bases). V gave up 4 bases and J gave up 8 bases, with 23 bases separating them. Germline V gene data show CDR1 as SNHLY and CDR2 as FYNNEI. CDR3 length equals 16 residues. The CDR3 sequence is CASSAANPRGGREAFF. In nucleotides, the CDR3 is TGTGCCAGCAGTGCCGCTAATCCTCGTGGGGGTCGGGAAGCTTTCTTT.

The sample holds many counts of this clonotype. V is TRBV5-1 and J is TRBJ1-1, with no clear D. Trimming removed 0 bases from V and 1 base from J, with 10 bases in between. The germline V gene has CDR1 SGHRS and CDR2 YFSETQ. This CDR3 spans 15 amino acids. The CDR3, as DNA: TGCGCCAGCAGCTTGGGGCCAGAACCGAACACTGAAGCTTTCTTT. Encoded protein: CASSLGPEPNTEAFF.

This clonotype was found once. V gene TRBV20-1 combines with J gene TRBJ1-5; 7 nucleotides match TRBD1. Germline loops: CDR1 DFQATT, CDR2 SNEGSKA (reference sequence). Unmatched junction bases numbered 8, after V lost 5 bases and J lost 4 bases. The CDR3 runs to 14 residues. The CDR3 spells CSASGGNSNQPQHF. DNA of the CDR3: TGCAGTGCTTCAGGGGGAAACAGTAATCAGCCCCAGCATTTT.

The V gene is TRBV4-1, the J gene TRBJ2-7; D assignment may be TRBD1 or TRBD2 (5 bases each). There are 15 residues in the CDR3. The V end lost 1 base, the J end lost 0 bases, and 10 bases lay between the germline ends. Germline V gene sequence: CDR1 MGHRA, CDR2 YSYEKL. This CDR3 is CASSQVRGVSYEQYF. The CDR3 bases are TGCGCCAGCAGCCAAGTGCGAGGGGTCTCCTACGAGCAGTACTTC.

CDR3 in DNA: TGTGCCAGCAGCTTAGGCTTGGGGCAGCCCCAGCAGTACTTC. This encodes CASSLGLGQPQQYF. The V and J genes are TRBV7-9 and TRBJ2-7; tentative D call: TRBD1 (5 bases). The CDR3 spans 14 residues. CDR1 and CDR2 from the germline V gene are SEHNR and FQNEAQ (reference sequence). Trimming left V 1 base short and J 8 bases short, with 15 bases between.

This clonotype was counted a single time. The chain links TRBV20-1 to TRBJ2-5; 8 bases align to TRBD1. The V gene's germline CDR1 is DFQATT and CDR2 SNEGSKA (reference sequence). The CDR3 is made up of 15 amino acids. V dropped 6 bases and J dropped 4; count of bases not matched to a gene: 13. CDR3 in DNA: TGCAGTGCCACGACAGGGGAAAGGGTACCAGAGACCCAGTACTTC. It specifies CSATTGERVPETQYF.

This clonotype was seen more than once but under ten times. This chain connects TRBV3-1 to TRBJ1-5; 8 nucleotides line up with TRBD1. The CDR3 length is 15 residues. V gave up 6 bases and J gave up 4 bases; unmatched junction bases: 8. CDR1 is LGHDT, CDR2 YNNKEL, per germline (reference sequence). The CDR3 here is CASRQSDRENQPQHF. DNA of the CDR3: TGTGCCAGCAGGCAATCGGACAGGGAAAATCAGCCCCAGCATTTT.

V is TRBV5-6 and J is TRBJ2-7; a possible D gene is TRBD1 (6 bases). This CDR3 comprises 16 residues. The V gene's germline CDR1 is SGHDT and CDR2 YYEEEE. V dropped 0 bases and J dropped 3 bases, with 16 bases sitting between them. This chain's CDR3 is CASSLAARGQIYEQYF. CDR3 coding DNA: TGTGCCAGCAGCTTGGCAGCACGTGGACAGATCTACGAGCAGTACTTC.

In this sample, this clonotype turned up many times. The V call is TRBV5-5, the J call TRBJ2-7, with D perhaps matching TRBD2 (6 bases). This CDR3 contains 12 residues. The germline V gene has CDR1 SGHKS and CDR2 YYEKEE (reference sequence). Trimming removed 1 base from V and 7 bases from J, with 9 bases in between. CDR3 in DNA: TGTGCCAGCAGCTTGTCGAGCGGGGAGCAGTACTTC. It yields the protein CASSLSSGEQYF.

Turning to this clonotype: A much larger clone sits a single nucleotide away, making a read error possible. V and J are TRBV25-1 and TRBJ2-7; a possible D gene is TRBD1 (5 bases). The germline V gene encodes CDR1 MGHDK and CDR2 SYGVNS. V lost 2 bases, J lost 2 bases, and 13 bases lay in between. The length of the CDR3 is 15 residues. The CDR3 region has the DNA TGTGCCAGCAGTGAACCAGGGTTTGGGCCCTACGAGCAGTACTTC. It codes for CASSEPGFGPYEQYF.